This entry describes one T cell receptor beta chain. Its antigen is unknown. The CDR3 extends over 14 amino acids. Germline CDR1 is SGHAT and CDR2 is FQNNGV. The ends lost 5 bases at V and 6 bases at J; junction bases unmatched: 7. The data stem from a study of T cell responses to AZD1222 COVID-19 vaccine. Here immunoSEQ multiplex PCR was the method, and the copy in TCRdb shows in-frame clones only, minus some. Among 110,000 to 150,000 clones listed, about 93% were seen once. Whole-study findings and limits: The donors showed a predominance of white British ancestry and of females, with possible underestimation of clonal diversity.

Sequencing was performed on peripheral blood, taken on day 0 of AZD1222 vaccination. The chain links TRBV11-2 to TRBJ2-3; 8 nucleotides align to TRBD2. The sequence derives from an adult in good health. DNA of the CDR3: TGTGCCAGCAGCCCGCGGGGCGGGAGGGATACGCAGTATTTT. Translating gives CASSPRGGRDTQYF.